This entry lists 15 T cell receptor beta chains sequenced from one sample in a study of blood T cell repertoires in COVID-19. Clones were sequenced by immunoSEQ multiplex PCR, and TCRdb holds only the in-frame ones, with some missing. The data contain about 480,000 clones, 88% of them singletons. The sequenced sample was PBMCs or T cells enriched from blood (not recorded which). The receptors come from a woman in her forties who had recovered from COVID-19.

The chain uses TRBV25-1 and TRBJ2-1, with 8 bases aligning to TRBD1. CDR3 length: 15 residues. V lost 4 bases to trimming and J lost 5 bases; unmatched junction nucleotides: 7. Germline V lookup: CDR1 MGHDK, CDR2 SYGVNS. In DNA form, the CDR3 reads TGTGCCAGCAGTGCACGGACAGGGACCCACAATGAGCAGTTCTTC. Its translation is CASSARTGTHNEQFF.

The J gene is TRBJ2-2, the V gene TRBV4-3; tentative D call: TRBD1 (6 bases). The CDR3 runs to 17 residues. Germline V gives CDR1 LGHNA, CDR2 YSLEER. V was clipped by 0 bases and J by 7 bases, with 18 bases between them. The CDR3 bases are TGCGCCAGCAGCCAAGATTGGGACATGGGGCGAAGCGGGGAGCTGTTTTTT. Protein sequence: CASSQDWDMGRSGELFF.

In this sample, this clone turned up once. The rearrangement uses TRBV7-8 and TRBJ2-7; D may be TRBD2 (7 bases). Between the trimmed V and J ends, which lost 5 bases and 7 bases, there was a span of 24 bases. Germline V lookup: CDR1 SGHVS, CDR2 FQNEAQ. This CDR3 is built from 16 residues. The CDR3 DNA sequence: TGTGCCAGCAGCCCAACTCGTGTGGGGGGGGCAGGGGAGCAGTACTTC. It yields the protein CASSPTRVGGAGEQYF.

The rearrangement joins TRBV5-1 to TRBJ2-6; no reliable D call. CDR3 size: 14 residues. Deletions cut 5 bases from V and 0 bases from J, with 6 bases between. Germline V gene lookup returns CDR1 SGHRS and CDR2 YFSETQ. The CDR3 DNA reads TGCGCCAGCAGAGAGATCTCTGGGGCCAACGTCCTGACTTTC. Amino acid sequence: CASREISGANVLTF.

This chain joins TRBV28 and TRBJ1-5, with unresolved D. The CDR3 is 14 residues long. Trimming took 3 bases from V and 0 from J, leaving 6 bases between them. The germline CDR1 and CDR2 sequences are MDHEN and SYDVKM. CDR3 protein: CASSFQISNQPQHF. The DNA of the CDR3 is TGTGCCAGCAGTTTCCAGATTAGCAATCAGCCCCAGCATTTT. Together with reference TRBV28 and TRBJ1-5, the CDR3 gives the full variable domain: DVKVTQSSRYLVKRTGEKVFLECVQDMDHENMFWYRQDPGLGLRLIYFSYDVKMKEKGDIPEGYSVSREKKERFSLILESASTNQTSMYLCASSFQISNQPQHFGDGTRLSIL.

CDR3 in amino acids: CASSLEGPYGYTF. CDR3 bases: TGTGCCAGCAGTTTGGAGGGACCCTATGGCTACACCTTC. This sequence joins TRBV12-3 or TRBV12-4 and TRBJ1-2; a weak D match, TRBD1 (5 bases). CDR3 length equals 13 residues. V gave up 3 bases and J gave up 4 bases, with 9 bases separating them.

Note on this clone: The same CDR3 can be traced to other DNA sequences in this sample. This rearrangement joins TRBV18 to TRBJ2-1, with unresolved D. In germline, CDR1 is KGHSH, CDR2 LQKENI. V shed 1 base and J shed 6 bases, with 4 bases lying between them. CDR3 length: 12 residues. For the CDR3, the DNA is TGTGCCAGCTCACCACGCAGCAATGAGCAGTTCTTC. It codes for CASSPRSNEQFF.

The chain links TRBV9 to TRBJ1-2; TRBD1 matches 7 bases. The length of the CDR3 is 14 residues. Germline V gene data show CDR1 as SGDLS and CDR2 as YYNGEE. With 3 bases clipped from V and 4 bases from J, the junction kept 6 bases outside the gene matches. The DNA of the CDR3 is TGTGCCAGCAGCGAGGGACAGCCCTTCTATGGCTACACCTTC. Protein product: CASSEGQPFYGYTF.

CDR3 DNA: TGCGCCAGCAGCAGACAGGGGGACGGTGAAGCTTTCTTT. Residues: CASSRQGDGEAFF. The chain uses TRBV4-1 and TRBJ1-1; TRBD1 matches at 9 bases. CDR1 and CDR2 (germline): MGHRA, YSYEKL. This CDR3 comprises 13 residues. Losses at the gene ends were 5 bases for V and 7 bases for J; bases not matched to a gene: 5.

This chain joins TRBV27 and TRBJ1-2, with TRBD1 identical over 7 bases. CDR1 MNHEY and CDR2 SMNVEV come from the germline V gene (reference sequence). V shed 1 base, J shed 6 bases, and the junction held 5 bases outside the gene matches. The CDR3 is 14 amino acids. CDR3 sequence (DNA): TGTGCCAGCAGTTTATTGGGGGACAGAGATGGCTACACCTTC. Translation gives CASSLLGDRDGYTF.

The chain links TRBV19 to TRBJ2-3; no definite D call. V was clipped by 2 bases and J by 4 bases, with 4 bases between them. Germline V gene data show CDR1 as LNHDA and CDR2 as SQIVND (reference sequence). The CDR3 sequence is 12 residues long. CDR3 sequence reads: CASSISSDTQYF. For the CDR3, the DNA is TGTGCCAGTAGTATATCATCAGATACGCAGTATTTT.

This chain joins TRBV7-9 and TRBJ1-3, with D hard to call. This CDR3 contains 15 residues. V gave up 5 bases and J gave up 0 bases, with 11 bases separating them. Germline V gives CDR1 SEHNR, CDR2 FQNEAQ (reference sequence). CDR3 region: CASSPLLFSGNTIYF. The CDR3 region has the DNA TGTGCCAGCAGCCCCCTGCTATTCTCTGGAAACACCATATATTTT.

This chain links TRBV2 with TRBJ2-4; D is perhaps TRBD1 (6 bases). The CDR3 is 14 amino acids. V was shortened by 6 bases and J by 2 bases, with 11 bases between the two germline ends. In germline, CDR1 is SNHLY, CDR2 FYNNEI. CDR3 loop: CASSVQGSKNIQYF. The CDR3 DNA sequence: TGTGCCAGCAGCGTCCAGGGGTCCAAAAACATTCAGTACTTC. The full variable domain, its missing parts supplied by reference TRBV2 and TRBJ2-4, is EPEVTQTPSHQVTQMGQEVILRCVPISNHLYFYWYRQILGQKVEFLVSFYNNEISEKSEIFDDQFSVERPDGSNFTLKIRSTKLEDSAMYFCASSVQGSKNIQYFGAGTRLSVL.

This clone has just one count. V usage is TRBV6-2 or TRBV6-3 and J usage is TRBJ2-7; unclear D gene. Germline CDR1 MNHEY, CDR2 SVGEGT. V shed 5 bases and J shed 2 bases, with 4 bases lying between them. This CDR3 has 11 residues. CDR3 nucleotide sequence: TGTGCCAGCAGTGTTACCTACGAGCAGTACTTC. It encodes CASSVTYEQYF.

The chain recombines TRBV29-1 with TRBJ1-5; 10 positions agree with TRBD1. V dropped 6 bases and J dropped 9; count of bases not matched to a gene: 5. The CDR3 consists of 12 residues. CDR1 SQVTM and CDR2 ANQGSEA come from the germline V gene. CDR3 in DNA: TGCAGCGTGGGACAGGGGATGGGGCCCCAGCATTTT. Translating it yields CSVGQGMGPQHF.